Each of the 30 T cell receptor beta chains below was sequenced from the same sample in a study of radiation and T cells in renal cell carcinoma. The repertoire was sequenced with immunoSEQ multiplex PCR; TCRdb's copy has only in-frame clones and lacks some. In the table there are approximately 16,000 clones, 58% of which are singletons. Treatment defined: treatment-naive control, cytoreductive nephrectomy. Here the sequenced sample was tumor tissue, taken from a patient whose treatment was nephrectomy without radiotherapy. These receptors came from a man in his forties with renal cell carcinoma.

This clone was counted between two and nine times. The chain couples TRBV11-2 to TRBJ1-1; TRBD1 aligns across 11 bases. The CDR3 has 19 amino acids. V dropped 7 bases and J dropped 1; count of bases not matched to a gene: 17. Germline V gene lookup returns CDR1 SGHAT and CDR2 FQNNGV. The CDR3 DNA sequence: TGTGCCAGCAAACCCCACCCCGGGACAGGGGGGAGGAAGAACACTGAAGCTTTCTTT. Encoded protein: CASKPHPGTGGRKNTEAFF.

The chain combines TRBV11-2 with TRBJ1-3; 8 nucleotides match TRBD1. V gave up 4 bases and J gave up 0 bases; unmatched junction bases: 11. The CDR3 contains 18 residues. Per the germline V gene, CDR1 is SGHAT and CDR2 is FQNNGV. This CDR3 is CASSSLPGTGYSGNTIYF. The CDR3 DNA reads TGTGCCAGCAGCTCCCTTCCCGGGACAGGCTACTCTGGAAACACCATATATTTT.

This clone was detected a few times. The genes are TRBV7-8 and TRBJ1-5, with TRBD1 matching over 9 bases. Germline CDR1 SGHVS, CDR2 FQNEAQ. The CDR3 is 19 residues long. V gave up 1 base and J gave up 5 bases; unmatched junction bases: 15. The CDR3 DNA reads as TGTGCCAGCAGCTTAGTATGGACGTGGGGACAGGGCGGGCATCAGCCCCAGCATTTT. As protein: CASSLVWTWGQGGHQPQHF.

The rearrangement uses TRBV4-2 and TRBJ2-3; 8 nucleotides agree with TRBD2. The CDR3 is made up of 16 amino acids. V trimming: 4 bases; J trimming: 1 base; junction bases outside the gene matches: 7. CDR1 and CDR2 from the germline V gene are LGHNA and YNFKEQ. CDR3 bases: TGTGCCAGCAGCCGACGATCCGGGGGGGGCACAGATACGCAGTATTTT. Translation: CASSRRSGGGTDTQYF.

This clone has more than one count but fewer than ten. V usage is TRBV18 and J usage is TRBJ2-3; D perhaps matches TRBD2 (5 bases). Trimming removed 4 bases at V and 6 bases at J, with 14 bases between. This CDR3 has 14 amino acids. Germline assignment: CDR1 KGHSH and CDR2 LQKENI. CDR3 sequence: CASSLSLGGDTQYF. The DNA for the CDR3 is TGTGCCAGCTCACTATCGCTCGGCGGGGATACGCAGTATTTT.

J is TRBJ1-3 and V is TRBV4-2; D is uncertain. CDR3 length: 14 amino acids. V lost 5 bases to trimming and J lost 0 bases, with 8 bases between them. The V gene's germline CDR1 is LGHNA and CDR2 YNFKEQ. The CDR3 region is CASSFTLSGNTIYF. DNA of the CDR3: TGTGCCAGCAGCTTTACACTCTCTGGAAACACCATATATTTT.

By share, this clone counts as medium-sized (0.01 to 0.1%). The CDR3 DNA follows: TGTGCCAGCAGCTTATTTAGGACTAGCGGGGGTGTGATCTACGAGCAGTACTTC. Its protein product is CASSLFRTSGGVIYEQYF. This chain joins TRBV7-2 and TRBJ2-7; 13 nucleotides line up with TRBD2. Germline assignment: CDR1 SGHTA and CDR2 FQGNSA. The ends lost 2 bases at V and 3 bases at J; junction bases unmatched: 10. The CDR3 runs 18 residues.

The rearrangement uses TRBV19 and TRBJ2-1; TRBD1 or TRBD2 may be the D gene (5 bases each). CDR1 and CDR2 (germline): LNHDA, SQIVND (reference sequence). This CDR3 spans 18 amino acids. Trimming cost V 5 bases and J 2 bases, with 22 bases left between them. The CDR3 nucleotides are TGTGCCAGTAGTCCACGAGGGGTTTCTATCGTGGCCTACAATGAGCAGTTCTTC. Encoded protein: CASSPRGVSIVAYNEQFF.

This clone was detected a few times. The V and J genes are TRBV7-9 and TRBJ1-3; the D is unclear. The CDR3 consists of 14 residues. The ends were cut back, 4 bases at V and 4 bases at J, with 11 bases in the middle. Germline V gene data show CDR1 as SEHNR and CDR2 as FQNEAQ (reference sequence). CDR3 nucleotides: TGTGCCAGCAGCTCGGGAGGAACCGGAAACACCATATATTTT. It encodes CASSSGGTGNTIYF.

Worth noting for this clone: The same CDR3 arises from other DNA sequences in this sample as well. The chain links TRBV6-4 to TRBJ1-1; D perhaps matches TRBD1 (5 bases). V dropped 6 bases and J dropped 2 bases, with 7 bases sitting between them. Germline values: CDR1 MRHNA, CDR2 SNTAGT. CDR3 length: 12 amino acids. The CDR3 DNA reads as TGTGCCAGCAGAGGGGTTAACACTGAAGCTTTCTTT. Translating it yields CASRGVNTEAFF.

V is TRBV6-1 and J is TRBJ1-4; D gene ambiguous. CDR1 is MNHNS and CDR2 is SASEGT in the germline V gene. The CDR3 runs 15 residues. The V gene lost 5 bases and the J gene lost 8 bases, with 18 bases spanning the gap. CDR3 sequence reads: CASSPAGAEPEKLFF. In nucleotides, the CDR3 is TGTGCCAGCAGTCCGGCAGGAGCTGAGCCAGAAAAACTGTTTTTT.

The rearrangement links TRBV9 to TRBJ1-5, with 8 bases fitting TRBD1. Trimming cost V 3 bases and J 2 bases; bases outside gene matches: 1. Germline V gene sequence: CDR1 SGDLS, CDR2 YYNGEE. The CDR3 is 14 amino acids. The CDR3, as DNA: TGTGCCAGCAGCGCGACAGGGGGCAATCAGCCCCAGCATTTT. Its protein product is CASSATGGNQPQHF.

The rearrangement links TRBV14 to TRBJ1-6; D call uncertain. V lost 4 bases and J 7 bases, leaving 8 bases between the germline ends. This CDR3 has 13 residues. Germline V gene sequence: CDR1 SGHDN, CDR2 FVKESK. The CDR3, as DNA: TGTGCCAGCAGCCTTGTCAGAAATTCACCCCTCCACTTT. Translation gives CASSLVRNSPLHF.

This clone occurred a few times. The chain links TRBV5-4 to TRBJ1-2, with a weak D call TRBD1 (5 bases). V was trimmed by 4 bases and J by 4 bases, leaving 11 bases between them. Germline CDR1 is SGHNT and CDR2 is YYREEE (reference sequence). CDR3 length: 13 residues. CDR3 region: CASSNDGAYGYTF. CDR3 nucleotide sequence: TGTGCCAGCAGCAACGACGGGGCCTATGGCTACACCTTC.

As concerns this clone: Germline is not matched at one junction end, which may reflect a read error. The chain's CDR3 is CANSAGSSYEQYF. As DNA, the CDR3 is TGTGCCAACAGTGCGGGAAGCTCCTACGAGCAGTACTTC. This rearrangement joins TRBV10-3 to TRBJ2-7; weak D call: TRBD2 (6 bases). CDR3 size: 13 residues. Germline V lookup: CDR1 ENHRY, CDR2 SYGVKD.

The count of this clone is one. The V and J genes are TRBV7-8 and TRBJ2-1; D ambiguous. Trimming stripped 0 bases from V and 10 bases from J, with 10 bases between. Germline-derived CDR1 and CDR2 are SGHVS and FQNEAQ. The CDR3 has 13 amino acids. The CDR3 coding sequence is TGTGCCAGCAGCTTAGCCAGTTCGCGGGAGCAGTTCTTC. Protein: CASSLASSREQFF.

The CDR3 bases are TGTGCCAGTGAAAGGCAGGTTGGGGCCAACGTCCTGACTTTC. Its protein is CASERQVGANVLTF. The genes are TRBV19 and TRBJ2-6; D gene uncertain. This CDR3 contains 14 residues. Trimming took 8 bases from V and 3 from J, leaving 11 bases between them. Germline V gene lookup returns CDR1 LNHDA and CDR2 SQIVND (reference sequence). The complete variable domain, with remaining parts taken from reference TRBV19 and TRBJ2-6, reads DGGITQSPKYLFRKEGQNVTLSCEQNLNHDAMYWYRQDPGQGLRLIYYSQIVNDFQKGDIAEGYSVSREKKESFPLTVTSAQKNPTAFYLCASERQVGANVLTFGAGSRLTVL.

In DNA form, the CDR3 reads TGTGCCAGCAGCGCTTTAGGGGACAGCTCAAATGAGCAGTTCTTC. Translation: CASSALGDSSNEQFF. The V call is TRBV9, the J call TRBJ2-1; 7 nucleotides line up with TRBD1. Trimming cost V 3 bases and J 7 bases; bases outside gene matches: 10. CDR1 SGDLS and CDR2 YYNGEE come from the germline V gene. The CDR3 loop spans 15 amino acids.

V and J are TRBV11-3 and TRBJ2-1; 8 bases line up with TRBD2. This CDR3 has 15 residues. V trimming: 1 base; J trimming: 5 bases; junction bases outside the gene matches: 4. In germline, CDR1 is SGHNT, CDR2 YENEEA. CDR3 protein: CASSLGTSLNNEQFF. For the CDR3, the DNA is TGTGCCAGCAGCTTAGGGACTAGCCTCAACAATGAGCAGTTCTTC.

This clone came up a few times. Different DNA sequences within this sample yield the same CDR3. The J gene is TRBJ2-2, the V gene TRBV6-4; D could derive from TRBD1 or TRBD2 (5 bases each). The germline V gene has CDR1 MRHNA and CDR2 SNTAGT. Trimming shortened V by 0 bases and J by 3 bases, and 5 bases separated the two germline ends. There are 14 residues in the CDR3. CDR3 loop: CASSDSGDTGELFF. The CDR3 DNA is TGTGCCAGCAGTGACTCGGGGGACACCGGGGAGCTGTTTTTT.

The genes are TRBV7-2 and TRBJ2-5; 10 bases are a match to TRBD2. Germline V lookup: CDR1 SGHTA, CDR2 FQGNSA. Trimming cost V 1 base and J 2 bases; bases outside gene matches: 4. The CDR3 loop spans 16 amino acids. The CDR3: CASSLGAGGPQETQYF. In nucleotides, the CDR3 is TGTGCCAGCAGCTTAGGAGCGGGGGGGCCACAAGAGACCCAGTACTTC.

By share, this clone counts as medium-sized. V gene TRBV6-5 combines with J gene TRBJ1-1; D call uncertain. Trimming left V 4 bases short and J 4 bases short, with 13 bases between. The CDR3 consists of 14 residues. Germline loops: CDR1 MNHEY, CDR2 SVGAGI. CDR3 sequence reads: CASSSPAGITEAFF. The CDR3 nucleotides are TGTGCCAGCAGTTCCCCTGCCGGGATCACTGAAGCTTTCTTT.

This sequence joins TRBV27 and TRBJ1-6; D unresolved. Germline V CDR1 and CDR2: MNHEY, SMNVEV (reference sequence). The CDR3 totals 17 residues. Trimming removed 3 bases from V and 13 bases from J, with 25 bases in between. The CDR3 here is CASSFGFYGSTTLPLHF. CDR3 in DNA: TGTGCCAGCAGTTTTGGGTTTTATGGATCAACAACGTTGCCCCTCCACTTT.

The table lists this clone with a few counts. As DNA, the CDR3 is TGTGCCAGCTCAAGCGGCCAGTTGGGGTATCAGCCCCAGCATTTT. This translates into CASSSGQLGYQPQHF. This rearrangement joins TRBV18 to TRBJ1-5; D remains unclear. Germline assignment: CDR1 KGHSH and CDR2 LQKENI. The CDR3 is made up of 15 amino acids. The V and J ends lost 5 bases and 5 bases respectively, with 16 bases between them.

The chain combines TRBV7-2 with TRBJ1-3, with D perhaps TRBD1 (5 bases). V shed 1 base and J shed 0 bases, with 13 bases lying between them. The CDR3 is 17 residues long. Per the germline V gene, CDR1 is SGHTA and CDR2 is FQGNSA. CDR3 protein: CASSLVSGLSSGNTIYF. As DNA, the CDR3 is TGTGCCAGCAGCTTAGTCTCGGGACTGAGCTCTGGAAACACCATATATTTT.

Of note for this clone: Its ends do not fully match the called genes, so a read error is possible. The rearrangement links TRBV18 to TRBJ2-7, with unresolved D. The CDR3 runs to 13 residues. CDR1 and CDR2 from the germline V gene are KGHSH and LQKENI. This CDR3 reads CASSPLSSYEQYF. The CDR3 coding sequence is TGTGCCAGCTCTCCACTAAGCTCCTACGAGCAGTACTTC.

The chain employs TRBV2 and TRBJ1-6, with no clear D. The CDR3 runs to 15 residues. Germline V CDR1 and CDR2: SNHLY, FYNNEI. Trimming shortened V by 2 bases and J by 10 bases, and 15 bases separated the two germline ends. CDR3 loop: CASSELHSGTSPLHF. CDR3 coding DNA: TGTGCCAGCAGTGAATTACACAGCGGAACATCACCCCTCCACTTT. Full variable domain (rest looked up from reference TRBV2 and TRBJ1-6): EPEVTQTPSHQVTQMGQEVILRCVPISNHLYFYWYRQILGQKVEFLVSFYNNEISEKSEIFDDQFSVERPDGSNFTLKIRSTKLEDSAMYFCASSELHSGTSPLHFGNGTRLTVT.

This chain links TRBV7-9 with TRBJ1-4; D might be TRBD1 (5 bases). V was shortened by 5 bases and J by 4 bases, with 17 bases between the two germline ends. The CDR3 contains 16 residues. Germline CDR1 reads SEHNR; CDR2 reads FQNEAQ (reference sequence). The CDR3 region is CASSPSTGDVNEKLFF. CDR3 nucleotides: TGTGCCAGCAGCCCTTCGACGGGGGATGTTAATGAAAAACTGTTTTTT.

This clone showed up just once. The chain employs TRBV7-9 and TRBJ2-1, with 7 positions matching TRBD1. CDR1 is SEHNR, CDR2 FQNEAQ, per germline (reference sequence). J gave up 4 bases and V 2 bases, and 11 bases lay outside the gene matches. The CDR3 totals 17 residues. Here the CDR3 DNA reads TGTGCCAGCAGCTTACCCCTACCGGGACAGCTATACAATGAGCAGTTCTTC. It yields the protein CASSLPLPGQLYNEQFF.

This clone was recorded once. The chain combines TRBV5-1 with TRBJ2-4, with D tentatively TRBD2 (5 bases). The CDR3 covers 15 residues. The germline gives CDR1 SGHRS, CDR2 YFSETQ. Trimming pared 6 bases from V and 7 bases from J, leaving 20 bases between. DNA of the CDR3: TGCGCCAGCAAGAGGTTTGGGGAGTGGGATAACATTCAGTACTTC. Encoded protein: CASKRFGEWDNIQYF.